Each of the 23 T cell receptor beta chains below was sequenced from the same sample in a study of PD-1 blockade in classical Hodgkin lymphoma. The time point is: cycle 4 day 1 (C4D1), after around six weeks of nivolumab. Following autologous stem cell transplantation, relapse occurred in every patient, and exposure to brentuximab vedotin varied. From thawed PBMCs, magnetic negative selection was used to isolate the CD8+ T cells. Generated by immunoSEQ multiplex PCR, the TCRdb table keeps only in-frame clones and is missing some. The table shows approximately 10,000 clones, with around 68% occurring only once. Material: CD8+ T cells from blood, obtained before the fourth cycle of nivolumab. Every receptor here comes from a human donor with classical Hodgkin lymphoma.

This chain connects TRBV29-1 to TRBJ2-1, with D possibly TRBD2 on 6 matching bases. Germline values: CDR1 SQVTM, CDR2 ANQGSEA. The CDR3 is made up of 13 amino acids. Trimming took 7 bases from V and 4 from J, leaving 14 bases between them. Here the CDR3 DNA reads TGCAGCGCACCGGAGGGCCCTTACAATGAGCAGTTCTTC. As protein: CSAPEGPYNEQFF.

The chain couples TRBV11-1 to TRBJ1-2, with TRBD1 matching 9 bases. This CDR3 region has 16 residues. The ends lost 6 bases at V and 4 bases at J; junction bases unmatched: 12. Per germline, CDR1 SGHAT and CDR2 FQDESV (reference sequence). In DNA form, the CDR3 reads TGTGCCAGCAGACCTCCCCGGACAGGGGAGGGCTATGGCTACACCTTC. Its protein is CASRPPRTGEGYGYTF.

Only a few counts were recorded for this clone. The chain recombines TRBV27 with TRBJ1-5; TRBD1 matches 9 bases. The CDR3 runs to 15 residues. V lost 3 bases, J lost 1 base, and 1 base stayed unmatched. From germline, CDR1 is MNHEY and CDR2 SMNVEV (reference sequence). The CDR3 spells CASSFGTGSNQPQHF. CDR3 DNA: TGTGCCAGCAGTTTTGGGACAGGGAGCAATCAGCCCCAGCATTTT.

This rearrangement joins TRBV5-1 to TRBJ2-1; no clear D gene. With 0 bases removed from V and 8 bases from J, the gap between germline ends came to 12 bases. Looked up from germline, CDR1 is SGHRS and CDR2 is YFSETQ. The CDR3 runs 14 residues. The CDR3 is CASSLETLWDEQFF. CDR3 bases: TGCGCCAGCAGCTTGGAGACCCTCTGGGATGAGCAGTTCTTC.

The gene calls are TRBV4-3 and TRBJ2-7; unclear D gene. In germline, CDR1 is LGHNA, CDR2 YSLEER. There are 15 residues in the CDR3. With 2 bases removed from V and 2 bases from J, the gap between germline ends came to 13 bases. Written as DNA, the CDR3 is TGCGCCAGCAGCCAACAGGTCTCGTCTACCTACGAGCAGTACTTC. It is translated as CASSQQVSSTYEQYF.

V gene TRBV5-1 combines with J gene TRBJ2-5; D perhaps matches TRBD2 (6 bases). Per the germline V gene, CDR1 is SGHRS and CDR2 is YFSETQ. The CDR3 length is 15 residues. Deletions cut 3 bases from V and 5 bases from J, with 17 bases between. The CDR3 loop reads CASSYPGTLEETQYF. The CDR3 DNA sequence: TGCGCCAGCAGCTACCCCGGGACTCTGGAGGAGACCCAGTACTTC.

This clone showed up just a few times. This chain links TRBV9 with TRBJ2-6; 8 bases map to TRBD1. This CDR3 has 17 amino acids. Trimming removed 1 base from V and 2 bases from J; junction bases left unmatched: 5. Germline V CDR1 and CDR2: SGDLS, YYNGEE. DNA for the CDR3: TGTGCCAGCAGCGTACCTTTGACAGGGGCTGGGGCCAACGTCCTGACTTTC. Residues: CASSVPLTGAGANVLTF.

This rearrangement joins TRBV18 to TRBJ2-1; D possibly uses TRBD1 or TRBD2 (6 bases each). The V end lost 5 bases, the J end lost 0 bases, and 14 bases lay between the germline ends. Germline V lookup: CDR1 KGHSH, CDR2 LQKENI. The CDR3 has 16 residues. The CDR3 spells CASSSQEGVSYNEQFF. For the CDR3, the DNA is TGTGCCAGCTCAAGCCAGGAGGGGGTCTCCTACAATGAGCAGTTCTTC.

The rearrangement joins TRBV7-9 to TRBJ2-3; D gene unclear. This CDR3 is 15 amino acids long. Germline lookup yields CDR1 SEHNR and CDR2 FQNEAQ (reference sequence). Trimming shortened V by 5 bases and J by 0 bases, and 12 bases separated the two germline ends. The CDR3 coding sequence is TGTGCCAGCAGCATAGGATACGACAGCACAGATACGCAGTATTTT. Translation gives CASSIGYDSTDTQYF.

V is TRBV4-3 and J is TRBJ2-7; tentatively, D is TRBD1 (6 bases). Germline V gene data show CDR1 as LGHNA and CDR2 as YSLEER. This CDR3 has 13 residues. Deletions cut 5 bases from V and 3 bases from J, with 11 bases between. The CDR3 protein is CASSKGGFYEQYF. The CDR3 DNA sequence: TGCGCCAGCAGCAAAGGGGGATTCTACGAGCAGTACTTC.

The chain joins TRBV7-6 to TRBJ1-4; maybe TRBD1 (5 bases). The V and J ends lost 5 bases and 11 bases respectively, with 12 bases between them. Germline V gives CDR1 SGHVS, CDR2 FNYEAQ. This CDR3 is built from 12 residues. The CDR3 region is CASSPNGGKLFF. CDR3 nucleotide sequence: TGTGCCAGCAGCCCGAACGGGGGGAAACTGTTTTTT.

V usage is TRBV21-1 and J usage is TRBJ2-5; the table gives TRBD1 as D, unverified against the DNA. TRBV21-1 is assigned pseudogene status. This CDR3 spans 17 amino acids. DNA of the CDR3: TGTGCCAGCAGCAAAGTCCCCGGGACAGGGAACTTCGAGACCCAGTACTTC. Amino acids: CASSKVPGTGNFETQYF.

The chain links TRBV7-9 to TRBJ2-7; TRBD2 matches 9 bases. Germline V gives CDR1 SEHNR, CDR2 FQNEAQ (reference sequence). CDR3 length: 17 amino acids. V lost 4 bases to trimming and J lost 0 bases; unmatched junction nucleotides: 10. The CDR3 nucleotides read TGTGCCAGCAGCTCAAACCGACTAGCGGACCTCTCCTACGAGCAGTACTTC. Translation gives CASSSNRLADLSYEQYF.

J is TRBJ2-7 and V is TRBV4-1; tentative D call: TRBD1 (6 bases). The CDR3 runs to 18 residues. CDR1 and CDR2 (germline): MGHRA, YSYEKL. Trimming removed 0 bases at V and 3 bases at J, with 21 bases between. The CDR3 region has the DNA TGCGCCAGCAGCCAAGATTGGACGATGGGGGCCTACCACTACGAGCAGTACTTC. Its translation: CASSQDWTMGAYHYEQYF.

Only a few counts were recorded for this clone. Other DNA sequences of this sample code for an identical CDR3. CDR3 protein: CASSYSASGSYEQYF. DNA of the CDR3: TGTGCCAGCAGTTACTCGGCTAGCGGATCCTACGAGCAGTACTTC. The V and J genes are TRBV6-5 and TRBJ2-7; 7 bases map to TRBD2. J gave up 1 base and V 0 bases, and 3 bases lay outside the gene matches. This CDR3 comprises 15 residues. From germline, CDR1 is MNHEY and CDR2 SVGAGI.

The chain joins TRBV14 to TRBJ2-7, with unresolved D. The V end was cut by 4 bases, the J end by 5 bases, with 18 bases between. Looked up from germline, CDR1 is SGHDN and CDR2 is FVKESK. This CDR3 contains 15 residues. The CDR3 DNA follows: TGTGCCAGCAGCCGTACCTTCGGACGCCTAAACGAGCAGTACTTC. Translation: CASSRTFGRLNEQYF.

The V and J genes are TRBV7-8 and TRBJ2-5; 15 bases line up with TRBD2. This CDR3 is 18 amino acids long. The J segment lost 3 bases and the V segment lost 5 bases, leaving 10 bases of the junction unmatched. Germline V gives CDR1 SGHVS, CDR2 FQNEAQ. The CDR3 region has the DNA TGTGCCAGCAGCGAACCGGGACTAGCGGGAGGTGCCGAAGAGACCCAGTACTTC. Residues: CASSEPGLAGGAEETQYF. Drawing the rest from reference TRBV7-8 and TRBJ2-5, the complete variable domain is GAGVSQSPRYKVAKRGQDVALRCDPISGHVSLFWYQQALGQGPEFLTYFQNEAQLDKSGLPSDRFFAERPEGSVSTLKIQRTQQEDSAVYLCASSEPGLAGGAEETQYFGPGTRLLVL.

This chain links TRBV9 with TRBJ2-3; TRBD1 agrees at 8 bases. V gave up 2 bases and J gave up 5 bases; unmatched junction bases: 7. Germline loops: CDR1 SGDLS, CDR2 YYNGEE. The CDR3 consists of 15 residues. CDR3 protein: CASSVTGGSGDTQYF. Written as DNA, the CDR3 is TGTGCCAGCAGCGTCACAGGGGGTTCGGGAGATACGCAGTATTTT. The full variable domain, its missing parts supplied by reference TRBV9 and TRBJ2-3, is DSGVTQTPKHLITATGQRVTLRCSPRSGDLSVYWYQQSLDQGLQFLIQYYNGEERAKGNILERFSAQQFPDLHSELNLSSLELGDSALYFCASSVTGGSGDTQYFGPGTRLTVL.

The J gene is TRBJ2-1, the V gene TRBV28, with D perhaps TRBD1 or TRBD2 (5 bases each). This CDR3 has 16 amino acids. The V end was cut by 4 bases, the J end by 5 bases, with 18 bases between. The germline V gene has CDR1 MDHEN and CDR2 SYDVKM. CDR3 DNA: TGTGCCAGCAGTTCCGGACATCTTAGCGTGGACAATGAGCAGTTCTTC. The encoded protein is CASSSGHLSVDNEQFF.

The rearrangement links TRBV5-6 to TRBJ2-1; the D gene could be TRBD1 or TRBD2 (5 bases each). This CDR3 contains 13 residues. V lost 2 bases, J lost 8 bases, and 11 bases lay in between. Germline V CDR1 and CDR2: SGHDT, YYEEEE. DNA of the CDR3: TGTGCCAGCAGCTTCCGGGGCCAAGATGAGCAGTTCTTC. Translating gives CASSFRGQDEQFF.

The chain uses TRBV7-9 and TRBJ1-2; D uncertain. The V and J ends lost 1 base and 6 bases respectively, with 6 bases between them. CDR1 and CDR2 (germline): SEHNR, FQNEAQ (reference sequence). CDR3 size: 12 residues. CDR3: CASSLGENGYTF. The DNA of the CDR3 is TGTGCCAGCAGCTTAGGGGAAAATGGCTACACCTTC.

V usage is TRBV2 and J usage is TRBJ2-7, with TRBD2 matching 9 bases. Germline V lookup: CDR1 SNHLY, CDR2 FYNNEI. There are 13 residues in the CDR3. The J segment lost 6 bases and the V segment lost 5 bases, leaving 5 bases of the junction unmatched. CDR3 protein: CASSTGLATEQYF. The DNA of the CDR3 is TGTGCCAGCAGTACCGGACTAGCGACCGAGCAGTACTTC.

CDR3: CASSELGVDGYTF. As DNA, the CDR3 is TGTGCCAGCAGTGAATTAGGGGTTGACGGCTACACCTTC. The genes are TRBV2 and TRBJ1-2; the D gene is possibly TRBD1 (5 bases). Deletions cut 2 bases from V and 8 bases from J, with 12 bases between. CDR1 SNHLY and CDR2 FYNNEI come from the germline V gene. CDR3 length: 13 residues.